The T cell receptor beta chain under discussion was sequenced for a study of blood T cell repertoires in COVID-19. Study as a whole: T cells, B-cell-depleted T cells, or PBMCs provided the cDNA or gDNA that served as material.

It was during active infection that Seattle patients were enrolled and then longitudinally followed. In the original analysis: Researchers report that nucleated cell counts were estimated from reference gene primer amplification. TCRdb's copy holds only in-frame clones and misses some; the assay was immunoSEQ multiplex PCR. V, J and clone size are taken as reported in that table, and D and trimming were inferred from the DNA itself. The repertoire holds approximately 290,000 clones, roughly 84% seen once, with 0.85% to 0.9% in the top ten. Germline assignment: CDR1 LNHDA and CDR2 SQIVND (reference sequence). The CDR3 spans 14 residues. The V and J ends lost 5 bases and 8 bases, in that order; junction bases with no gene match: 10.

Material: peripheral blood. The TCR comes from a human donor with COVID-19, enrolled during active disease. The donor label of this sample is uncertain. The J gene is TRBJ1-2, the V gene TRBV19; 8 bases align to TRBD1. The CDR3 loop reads CASSPRTGLGGYTF. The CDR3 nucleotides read TGTGCCAGTAGTCCCCGGACAGGGTTGGGCGGCTACACCTTC.